This is a list of T cell receptor beta chains from one sample in a study of molecular identifiers for immune sequencing clone quantification. Using its own MiXCR run on the PCR reads, TCRdb lists one record per CDR3 protein. Seen here are just over 40,000 distinct CDR3 sequences, around 20% observed once, and the top ten hold roughly 7.7%. The sample was naive CD8+ T cells from blood, with Jurkat cell RNA spiked in. The origin of the receptors is a human donor in good health. Some libraries in this study had Jurkat cell RNA spiked in. CDR3s include the opening cysteine and the closing phenylalanine or tryptophan. D genes are given only for firm matches. Expanded clones are given a class, and other clones once, few, many or no size at all.

J gene,V gene,D gene,clone size,CDR3 protein,CDR3 DNA
TRBJ2-5,TRBV4-3,TRBD2,NA,CASSHEKLAGVGETQYF,TGCGCCAGCAGCCATGAAAAACTAGCGGGAGTCGGGGAGACCCAGTACTTC
TRBJ2-7,TRBV28,NA,NA,CASSLGWGYEQYF,TGTGCCAGCAGTCTTGGGTGGGGGTACGAGCAGTACTTC
TRBJ2-7,TRBV4-1,NA,NA,CASSQSGEQYF,TGCGCCAGCAGCCAGTCTGGCGAGCAGTACTTC
TRBJ1-1,TRBV29-1,NA,many,CSVLGRSEAFF,TGCAGCGTTCTCGGACGATCTGAAGCTTTCTTT
TRBJ1-5,TRBV19,NA,few,CASSPWGNQPQHF,TGTGCCAGTAGTCCCTGGGGAAATCAGCCCCAGCATTTT
TRBJ2-1,TRBV28,TRBD2,many,CASRGLAGPDPGGVYNEQFF,TGTGCCAGCAGGGGACTAGCGGGTCCCGATCCGGGGGGGGTTTACAATGAGCAGTTCTTC
TRBJ1-4,TRBV29-1,NA,many,CSVEVGHLDNEKLFF,TGCAGCGTTGAAGTCGGGCATTTAGATAATGAAAAACTGTTTTTT
TRBJ1-5,TRBV5-8,TRBD1,many,CASSLVGTGNQPQHF,TGTGCCAGCAGCTTGGTCGGGACAGGCAATCAGCCCCAGCATTTT
TRBJ2-1,TRBV28,NA,NA,CASSFRGPTSYEQFF,TGTGCCAGCAGTTTCCGGGGGCCTACATCATATGAGCAGTTCTTC
TRBJ2-2,TRBV28,NA,few,CASSLFGTSHTGELFF,TGTGCCAGCAGCCTTTTCGGCACTAGCCACACCGGGGAGCTGTTTTTT
TRBJ2-2,TRBV5-5,NA,NA,CASSRKQGSNTGELFF,TGTGCCAGCAGCCGAAAACAGGGCTCGAACACCGGGGAGCTGTTTTTT
TRBJ1-2,TRBV10-3,TRBD1,many,CAISGQGAGYTF,TGTGCCATCAGTGGACAGGGGGCTGGCTACACCTTC
TRBJ2-1,TRBV24-1,NA,many,CATSDLHTGSRNEQFF,TGTGCCACCAGTGATTTGCATACCGGGAGTCGCAATGAGCAGTTCTTC
TRBJ1-1,TRBV19,NA,NA,CASISYSNTEAFF,TGTGCCAGTATATCCTATTCGAACACTGAAGCTTTCTTT
TRBJ2-7,TRBV7-9,TRBD1,medium-sized,CASGDRVYEQYF,TGTGCCAGCGGGGACAGGGTCTACGAGCAGTACTTC
TRBJ1-5,TRBV28,NA,few,CASSLPGVWQPQHF,TGTGCCAGCAGTTTACCCGGGGTATGGCAGCCCCAGCATTTT
TRBJ2-3,TRBV7-9,TRBD2,many,CASSPPRLAESTDTQYF,TGTGCCAGCAGCCCCCCCCGGCTAGCGGAGAGCACAGATACGCAGTATTTT
TRBJ2-7,TRBV5-1,TRBD1,many,CASGRDSNYEQYF,TGCGCCAGCGGCCGGGACAGCAATTACGAGCAGTACTTC
TRBJ1-5,TRBV6-5,NA,many,CASSTTGGSNQPQHF,TGTGCCAGCAGTACCACGGGGGGTAGCAATCAGCCCCAGCATTTT
TRBJ2-1,TRBV5-1,TRBD1,NA,CASSSMGTGFYNEQFF,TGCGCCAGCAGCTCCATGGGGACAGGGTTCTACAATGAGCAGTTCTTC
TRBJ2-7,TRBV4-3,NA,many,CASSQGPSYEQYF,TGCGCCAGCAGCCAAGGTCCCAGCTACGAGCAGTACTTC
TRBJ2-7,TRBV7-2,NA,many,CASSFLDPAYEQYF,TGTGCCAGCAGCTTCCTGGACCCAGCCTACGAGCAGTACTTC
TRBJ2-7,TRBV7-9,TRBD2,many,CASSSGAGGLGEQYF,TGTGCCAGCAGCTCAGGGGCGGGAGGACTTGGCGAGCAGTACTTC
TRBJ2-7,TRBV4-1,TRBD1,NA,CASRERTGPYEQYF,TGCGCCAGCAGGGAACGGACAGGGCCGTACGAGCAGTACTTC
TRBJ2-1,TRBV6-2/TRBV6-3,NA,many,CASSKEAPAEYYNEQFF,TGTGCCAGCAGTAAAGAGGCGCCAGCGGAATACTACAATGAGCAGTTCTTC
TRBJ2-7,TRBV25-1,TRBD1,many,CASRLPGGYEQYF,TGTGCCAGCAGGCTGCCAGGGGGCTACGAGCAGTACTTC
TRBJ2-7,TRBV5-1,NA,many,CASSLAPTGYEQYF,TGCGCCAGCAGCTTGGCCCCGACAGGCTACGAGCAGTACTTC
TRBJ1-1,TRBV5-1,TRBD1,many,CASRQTGVPEAFF,TGCGCCAGCAGGCAGACAGGGGTGCCTGAAGCTTTCTTT